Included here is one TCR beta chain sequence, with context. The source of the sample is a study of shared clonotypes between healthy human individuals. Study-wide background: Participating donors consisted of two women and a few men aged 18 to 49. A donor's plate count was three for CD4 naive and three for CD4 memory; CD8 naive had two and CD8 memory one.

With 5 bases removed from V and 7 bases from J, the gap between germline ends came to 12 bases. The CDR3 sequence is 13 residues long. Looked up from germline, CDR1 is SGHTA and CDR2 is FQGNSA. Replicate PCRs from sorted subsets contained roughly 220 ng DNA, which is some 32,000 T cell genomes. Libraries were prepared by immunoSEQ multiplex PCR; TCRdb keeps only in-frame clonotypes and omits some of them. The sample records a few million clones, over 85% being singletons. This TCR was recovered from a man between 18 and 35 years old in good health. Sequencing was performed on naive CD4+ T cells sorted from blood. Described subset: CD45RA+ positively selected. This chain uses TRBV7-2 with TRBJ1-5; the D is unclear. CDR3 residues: CASSVRAAQPQHF. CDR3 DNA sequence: TGTGCCAGCAGCGTCCGGGCAGCGCAGCCCCAGCATTTT.